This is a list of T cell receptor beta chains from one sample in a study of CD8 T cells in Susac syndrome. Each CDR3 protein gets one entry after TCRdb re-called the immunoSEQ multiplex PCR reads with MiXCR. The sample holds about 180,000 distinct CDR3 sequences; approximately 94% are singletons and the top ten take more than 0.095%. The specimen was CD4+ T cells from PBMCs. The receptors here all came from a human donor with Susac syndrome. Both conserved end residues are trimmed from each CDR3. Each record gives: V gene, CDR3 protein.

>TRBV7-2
ASSLGLAGETTHYEQY
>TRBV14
ASSQAAGTKSYNEQF
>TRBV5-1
ASGTGESSPLH
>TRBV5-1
ASSLAGQANGELF
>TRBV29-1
SVMGLAGTTGELF
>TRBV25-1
ASSTRQAYEQY
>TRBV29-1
SVEDRDRAYGYT
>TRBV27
ASIETGLRGEQY
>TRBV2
ASRLTGYGETQY
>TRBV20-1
SARAVTLHRDTEAF
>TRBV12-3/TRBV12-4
ASSLDRGDDTQY
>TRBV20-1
SADSPITGPSYEQY
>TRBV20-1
SARDPGGSSRAPH
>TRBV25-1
ASSEIPAKQF
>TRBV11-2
ASSSLQAWNEQF
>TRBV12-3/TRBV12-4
ASSRSSSNQPQH
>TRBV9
ASSVLGLAGATDTQY
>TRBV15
ATSGLGQGAEKLF
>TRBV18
ASSPSGRGLDSPQH
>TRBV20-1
SPSGGGNTDTQY
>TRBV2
ASSETRQEAF
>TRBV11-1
ASTPLLRTDTQY
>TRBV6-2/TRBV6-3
ASSWTTETNEKLF
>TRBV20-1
SARHTTYEQY
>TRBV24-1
ATSDFQEQF
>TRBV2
ASNGVTTVTGELF
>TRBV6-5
ASSPGGMGTGELF
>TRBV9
ASSVRDRQNTEAF
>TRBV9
ASSVGTGDTDTQY
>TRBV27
ASTRSRTGSYEQY
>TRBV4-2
ASSQEVRPTDTQY
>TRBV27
ASSLAVNSNQPQH
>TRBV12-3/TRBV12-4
ASSRGLEAF
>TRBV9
ASSVGTLGGGYT
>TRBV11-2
ASSLKGGGTDTQY
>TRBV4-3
ASSQDLINIQY
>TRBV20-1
SARAPTVNTEAF
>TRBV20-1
SASIGRGNTGELF
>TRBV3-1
ASSPESGYEQY
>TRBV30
AWSLDRDEAF
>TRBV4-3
ASSQERWYEQY
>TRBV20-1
SARGRGQDTEAF
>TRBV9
ASSVDTGAGRETQY
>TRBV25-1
ASSAPGSWGEAF
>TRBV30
AWSADSYSGNTIY
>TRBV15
ATSRGPADTQY
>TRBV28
ASSLLGGGNTEAF
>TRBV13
ASSSRGPSTDTQY
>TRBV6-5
ASSPHRGLEQY
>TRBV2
ASGGLVYNEQF
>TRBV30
AWSVSSVGTEAF
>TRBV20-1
RDGRYTGELF
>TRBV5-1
ASSLDRGVNYGYT
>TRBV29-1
SVAGLADTDTQY
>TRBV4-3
ASSQLSAGTGTGEQF
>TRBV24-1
ATSDWTDNEQF
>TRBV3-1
ASSPQRGGSRY
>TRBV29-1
SVEGNMDEKLF
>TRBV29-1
SVVGVLFRDRGRGDEQF